A single sample gave rise to the 8 T cell receptor beta chains below, sequenced in a study of blood T cell repertoires in COVID-19. TCRdb's table, derived via immunoSEQ multiplex PCR, lists solely in-frame clones and lacks some. The repertoire consists of around 190,000 clones, with roughly 84% occurring once and the leading ten covering approximately 3%. The material sequenced was PBMCs or T cells enriched from blood (not recorded which). These receptors originate from a woman younger than 45 who had recovered from COVID-19.

The genes are TRBV6-5 and TRBJ2-1, with 9 bases identical to TRBD2. After removal of 8 bases from V and 10 bases from J, the junction contained 9 bases not matched to a gene. Germline V gene data show CDR1 as MNHEY and CDR2 as SVGAGI. This CDR3 comprises 13 residues. Here the CDR3 reads CASRGLAKGEQFF. As DNA, the CDR3 is TGTGCCAGCCGAGGACTAGCGAAGGGCGAGCAGTTCTTC.

This clone appeared a single time. This rearrangement joins TRBV30 to TRBJ2-7; a possible D gene is TRBD2 (6 bases). Trimming took off 5 bases at V and 2 bases at J, with 10 bases between the two ends. Per germline, CDR1 GTSNPN and CDR2 SVGIG (reference sequence). CDR3 length: 12 amino acids. The CDR3 sequence is CAWGGSAYEQYF. The CDR3 DNA is TGTGCCTGGGGGGGGAGCGCCTACGAGCAGTACTTC.

The J gene is TRBJ2-7, the V gene TRBV5-1; the match to TRBD1 covers 8 bases. Per germline, CDR1 SGHRS and CDR2 YFSETQ. The CDR3 totals 14 residues. With 0 bases clipped from V and 5 bases from J, the junction kept 4 bases outside the gene matches. As DNA, the CDR3 is TGCGCCAGCAGCTTGGAGGGACAGGCCCACGAGCAGTACGTC. It yields the protein CASSLEGQAHEQYV.

The chain couples TRBV5-1 to TRBJ1-1, with D unclear. CDR1 is SGHRS and CDR2 is YFSETQ in the germline V gene. This CDR3 has 14 residues. Between the trimmed V and J ends, which lost 3 bases and 0 bases, there was a span of 9 bases. CDR3 DNA sequence: TGCGCCAGCAGCTGGTTCCAGTTGAACACTGAAGCTTTCTTT. Translated: CASSWFQLNTEAFF. The whole variable domain, filled in from reference TRBV5-1 and TRBJ1-1, reads KAGVTQTPRYLIKTRGQQVTLSCSPISGHRSVSWYQQTPGQGLQFLFEYFSETQRNKGNFPGRFSGRQFSNSRSEMNVSTLELGDSALYLCASSWFQLNTEAFFGQGTRLTVV.

J is TRBJ2-2 and V is TRBV4-1; 8 nucleotides match TRBD2. J lost 3 bases, V lost 4 bases, and 10 bases had no gene match. The germline V gene has CDR1 MGHRA and CDR2 YSYEKL. The CDR3 runs 17 residues. Here the CDR3 reads CASSRASGGPDTGELFF. CDR3 DNA: TGCGCCAGCAGCCGCGCCTCGGGGGGGCCGGACACCGGGGAGCTGTTTTTT.

V gene TRBV7-6 combines with J gene TRBJ2-3; D not certain. V was cut by 3 bases and J by 0 bases, with 7 bases left in between. Germline V gene data show CDR1 as SGHVS and CDR2 as FNYEAQ. The CDR3 loop spans 14 amino acids. For the CDR3, the DNA is TGTGCCAGCAGCTTTAGAACTAGCACAGATACGCAGTATTTT. Its protein product is CASSFRTSTDTQYF.

V usage is TRBV5-1 and J usage is TRBJ2-2, with TRBD2 as a possible D gene (5 bases). V lost 0 bases, J lost 4 bases, and 10 bases lay in between. Germline lookup yields CDR1 SGHRS and CDR2 YFSETQ. This CDR3 spans 15 amino acids. CDR3 residues: CASSLDPGSTGELFF. DNA of the CDR3: TGCGCCAGCAGCTTGGACCCGGGGTCCACCGGGGAGCTGTTTTTT. The variable domain in full, completed from reference TRBV5-1 and TRBJ2-2, reads KAGVTQTPRYLIKTRGQQVTLSCSPISGHRSVSWYQQTPGQGLQFLFEYFSETQRNKGNFPGRFSGRQFSNSRSEMNVSTLELGDSALYLCASSLDPGSTGELFFGEGSRLTVL.

This chain uses TRBV18 with TRBJ2-3; D unresolved. The CDR3 sequence is 14 residues long. V was clipped by 7 bases and J by 2 bases, with 13 bases between them. In germline, CDR1 is KGHSH, CDR2 LQKENI. CDR3 loop: CASFDPQVTDTQYF. DNA of the CDR3: TGTGCCAGCTTCGACCCGCAGGTCACAGATACGCAGTATTTT.